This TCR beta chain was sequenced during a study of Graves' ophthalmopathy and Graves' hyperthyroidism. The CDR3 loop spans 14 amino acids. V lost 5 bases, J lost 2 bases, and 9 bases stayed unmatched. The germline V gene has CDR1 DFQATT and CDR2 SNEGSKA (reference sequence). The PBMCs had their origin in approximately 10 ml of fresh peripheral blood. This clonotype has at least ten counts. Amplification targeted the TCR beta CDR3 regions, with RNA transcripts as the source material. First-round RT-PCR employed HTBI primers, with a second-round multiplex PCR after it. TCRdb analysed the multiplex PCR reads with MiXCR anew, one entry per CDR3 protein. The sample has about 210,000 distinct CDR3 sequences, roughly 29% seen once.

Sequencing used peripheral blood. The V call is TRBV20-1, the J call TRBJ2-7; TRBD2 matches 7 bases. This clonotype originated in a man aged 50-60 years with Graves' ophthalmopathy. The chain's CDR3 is CSAGQGGDAYEQYF. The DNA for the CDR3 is TGCAGTGCTGGCCAGGGAGGGGATGCCTACGAGCAGTACTTC.